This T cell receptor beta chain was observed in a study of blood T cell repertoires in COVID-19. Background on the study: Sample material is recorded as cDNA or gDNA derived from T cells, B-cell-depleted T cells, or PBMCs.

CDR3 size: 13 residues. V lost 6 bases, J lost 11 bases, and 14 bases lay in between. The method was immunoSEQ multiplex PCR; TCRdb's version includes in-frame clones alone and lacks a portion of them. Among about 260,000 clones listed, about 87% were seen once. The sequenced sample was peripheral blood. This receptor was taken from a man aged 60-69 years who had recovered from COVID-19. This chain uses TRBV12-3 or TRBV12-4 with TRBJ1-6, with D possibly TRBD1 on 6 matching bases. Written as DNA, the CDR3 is TGTGCCAGCAGGATACAGGGTGTAGCACCCCTCCACTTT. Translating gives CASRIQGVAPLHF.